This TCR beta chain comes out of a study of cytomegalovirus exposure and HLA in healthy donors. Comments on this clone: Its cognate antigen is unknown.

The CDR3 is 14 amino acids. J gave up 5 bases and V 2 bases, and 1 base lay outside the gene matches. Germline-derived CDR1 and CDR2 are ENHRY and SYGVKD. The PCR employed 60 Vbeta primers together with 13 Jbeta primers. Profiling relied on immunoSEQ multiplex PCR, and the TCRdb table lists in-frame clones only, not all of them. The sample includes 95,000 to 100,000 clones, under 85% of them seen just once. Study observations and caveats: Association of a missense DCLRE1C variant with TCR beta V- and J-gene trimming was reported in a later analysis. The dataset shows that most TCR sequences were rare, while some public TCRs occurred in many donors.

The rearrangement joins TRBV10-3 to TRBJ2-1; 9 positions agree with TRBD2. The sequence derives from a woman between 40 and 50 years old in good health and CMV-seronegative. Input material: PBMCs. CDR3 sequence reads: CAISEPSGNNEQFF. In DNA, the CDR3 is TGTGCCATCAGTGAGCCTAGCGGGAACAATGAGCAGTTCTTC.